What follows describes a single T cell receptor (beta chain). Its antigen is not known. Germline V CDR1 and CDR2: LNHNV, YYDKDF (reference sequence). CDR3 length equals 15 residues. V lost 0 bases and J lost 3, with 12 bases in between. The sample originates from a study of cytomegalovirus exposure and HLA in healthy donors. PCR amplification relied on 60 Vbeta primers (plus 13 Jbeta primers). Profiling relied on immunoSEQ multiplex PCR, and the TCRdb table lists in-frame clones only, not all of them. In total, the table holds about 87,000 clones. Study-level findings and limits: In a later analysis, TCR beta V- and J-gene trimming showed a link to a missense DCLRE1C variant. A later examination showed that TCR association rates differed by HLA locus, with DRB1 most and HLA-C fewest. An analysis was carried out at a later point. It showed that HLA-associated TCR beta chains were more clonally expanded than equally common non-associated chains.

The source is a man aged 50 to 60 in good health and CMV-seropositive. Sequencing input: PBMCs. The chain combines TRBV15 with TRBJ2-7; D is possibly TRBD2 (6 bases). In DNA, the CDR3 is TGTGCCACCAGCAGAGAAGGCGGAGGGGACTACGAGCAGTACTTC. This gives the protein CATSREGGGDYEQYF.